The rows below give T cell receptor beta chains drawn from one sample of a study of OX40 agonist ivuxolimab in advanced cancers. Here immunoSEQ multiplex PCR was the method, and the copy in TCRdb shows in-frame clones only, minus some. Of 30,000 or so clones listed, more than 85% are singletons. The input for sequencing was CD4+ or CD8+ T cells sorted from blood, taken in a trial of the OX40 agonist ivuxolimab. The source is an adult with an advanced solid tumor such as melanoma, head and neck, liver or kidney cancer. CDR3s include the opening cysteine and the closing phenylalanine or tryptophan.

V	CDR3
TRBV4-1	CASTEPHHNEKLFF
TRBV5-1	CASSFDSSGANVLTF
TRBV7-9	CASSLDLLSYEQYF
TRBV21-1	CASSKVKYEQYF
TRBV25-1	CASSSRNTEAFF
TRBV28	CASSSRLAGDGYTGELFF
TRBV10-3	CAIRDHSYEQYF
TRBV4-1	CASSGQFNTEAFF
TRBV21-1	CASSKTPYENRIRYEQYF
TRBV27	CASSLAHNTEAFF
TRBV29-1	CSVEGQGAGNEQFF
TRBV19	CASSIFNERKAYNEQFF
TRBV2	CASSGGSHGELFF
TRBV19	CASSMTGVTGELFF
TRBV4-3	CASSQERVGQGDGYTF
TRBV19	CASQPLAAPYTDTQYF
TRBV6-1	CASSPRVDYPGELFF
TRBV27	CASSFSGPATQYF